One and the same sample provided the 4 T cell receptor beta chains below, sequenced in a study of Graves' ophthalmopathy and Graves' hyperthyroidism. RNA served as the template for amplifying TCR beta CDR3 regions. The first round was an RT-PCR with HTBI primers, and the second round was a multiplex PCR. TCRdb re-derived calls from the multiplex PCR reads in MiXCR, one entry per CDR3 protein. The sample holds around 600,000 distinct CDR3 sequences, about two fifths seen once. The source material was peripheral blood. These receptors were collected from an adult man with Graves' ophthalmopathy.

The table lists this clonotype with many counts. The rearrangement joins TRBV7-9 to TRBJ2-7; D might be TRBD2 (5 bases). With 5 bases removed from V and 0 bases from J, the gap between germline ends came to 17 bases. The CDR3 is 16 amino acids. Germline V gives CDR1 SEHNR, CDR2 FQNEAQ (reference sequence). The CDR3 bases are TGTGCCAGCAGCAGCAGTACGGGGTTACCCTCCTACGAGCAGTACTTC. This encodes CASSSSTGLPSYEQYF.

This clonotype was seen only once. The chain links TRBV7-2 to TRBJ1-3; possibly TRBD1 for D (5 bases). CDR3 length: 17 amino acids. Germline V gene data show CDR1 as SGHTA and CDR2 as FQGNSA. Trimming cost V 5 bases and J 2 bases, with 19 bases left between them. The DNA for the CDR3 is TGTGCCAGCAGCCAAGATTACGGGGCAGGGACTGGAAACACCATATATTTT. Residues: CASSQDYGAGTGNTIYF.

Many counts were recorded for this clonotype. This sequence joins TRBV20-1 and TRBJ1-2; D ambiguous. Germline-derived CDR1 and CDR2 are DFQATT and SNEGSKA (reference sequence). The CDR3 consists of 14 residues. V lost 0 bases and J lost 5, with 13 bases in between. CDR3 bases: TGCAGTGCTAGAGATACCGAAGACCTGTATGGCTACACCTTC. Translating gives CSARDTEDLYGYTF.

The chain is built from TRBV10-3 and TRBJ1-5; no definite D call. Trimming removed 3 bases at V and 1 base at J, with 7 bases between. Germline V lookup: CDR1 ENHRY, CDR2 SYGVKD. The CDR3 sequence is 14 residues long. CDR3 in amino acids: CAISDSGSNQPQHF. CDR3 nucleotide sequence: TGTGCCATCAGTGATTCCGGGAGCAATCAGCCCCAGCATTTT.